This T cell receptor beta chain was identified in a study of blood T cells in healthy people across ages. For the second PCR, which ran for about 7 to 11 cycles, a sample-barcoded 5' primer and a J-beta primer mix were used. TCRdb redid the calling of the 5' RACE reads with MiXCR, one entry per CDR3 protein. The data show under 1,000,000 distinct CDR3 sequences, around half seen once. Per sample, no less than 5.5 micrograms of total RNA were extracted. The CDR3 contains 14 residues. Germline V CDR1 and CDR2: MGHRA, YSYEKL. Trimming stripped 0 bases from V and 11 bases from J, with 16 bases between. V gene TRBV4-1 combines with J gene TRBJ2-5; D not certain. The clonotype comes from a man older than 75 in good health. The sample consisted of blood. In nucleotides, the CDR3 is TGCGCCAGCAGCCAAGATGCGCAGGCCCTGGAGCAGTACTTC. The encoded protein is CASSQDAQALEQYF.